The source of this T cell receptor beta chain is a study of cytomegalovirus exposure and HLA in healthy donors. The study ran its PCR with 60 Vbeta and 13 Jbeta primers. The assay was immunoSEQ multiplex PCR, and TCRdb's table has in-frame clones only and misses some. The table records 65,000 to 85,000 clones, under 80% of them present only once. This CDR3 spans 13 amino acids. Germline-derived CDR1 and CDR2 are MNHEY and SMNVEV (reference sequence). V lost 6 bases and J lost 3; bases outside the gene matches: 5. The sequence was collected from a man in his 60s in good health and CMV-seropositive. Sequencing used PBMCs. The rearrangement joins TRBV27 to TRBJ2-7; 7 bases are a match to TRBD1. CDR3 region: CASSHGQDYEQYF. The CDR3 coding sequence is TGTGCCAGCAGCCACGGACAGGACTACGAGCAGTACTTC.